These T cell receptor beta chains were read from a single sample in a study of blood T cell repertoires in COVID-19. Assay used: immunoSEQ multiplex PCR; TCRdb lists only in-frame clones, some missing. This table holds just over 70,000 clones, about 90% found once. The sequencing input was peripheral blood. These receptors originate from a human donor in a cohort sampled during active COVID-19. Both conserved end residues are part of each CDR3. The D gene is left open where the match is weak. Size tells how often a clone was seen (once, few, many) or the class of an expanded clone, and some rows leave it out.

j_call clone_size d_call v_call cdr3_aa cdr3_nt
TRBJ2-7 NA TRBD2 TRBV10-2 CASSESSGTAYEQYF TGCGCCAGCAGTGAGTCTAGCGGGACTGCCTACGAGCAGTACTTC
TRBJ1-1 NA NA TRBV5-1 CASSLFGGVGVAEAFF TGCGCCAGCAGCTTGTTCGGAGGGGTAGGGGTTGCTGAAGCTTTCTTT
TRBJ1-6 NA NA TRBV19 CASSIYPSGVNSPLHF TGTGCCAGTAGTATATACCCTTCAGGGGTTAATTCACCCCTCCACTTT
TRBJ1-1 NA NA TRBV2 CASSEAVDSPTNTEAFF TGTGCCAGCAGTGAAGCGGTTGACTCCCCAACGAACACTGAAGCTTTCTTT
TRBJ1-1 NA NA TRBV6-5 CASSYSDRNTEAFF TGTGCCAGCAGTTACTCGGACAGGAACACTGAAGCTTTCTTT
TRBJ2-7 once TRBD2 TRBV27 CASSPPTSGGSYEQYF TGTGCCAGCAGTCCGCCGACTAGCGGGGGGTCCTACGAGCAGTACTTC
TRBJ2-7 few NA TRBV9 CASSVDVTVTYEQYF TGTGCCAGCAGCGTAGATGTAACAGTCACCTACGAGCAGTACTTC
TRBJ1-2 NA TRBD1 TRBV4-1 CASSPRSGGHRTF TGCGCCAGCAGCCCGAGATCAGGGGGACACCGCACCTTC
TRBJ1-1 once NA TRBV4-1 CASSQDEGTVTEAFF TGCGCCAGCAGCCAAGATGAGGGAACGGTCACTGAAGCTTTCTTT
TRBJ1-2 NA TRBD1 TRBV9 CASSPATGDYGYTF TGTGCCAGCAGCCCAGCGACAGGGGACTATGGCTACACCTTC